Listed here are 15 T cell receptor beta chains from one sample, sequenced in a study of T cells in Graves' hyperthyroidism and ophthalmopathy. RNA transcripts were the template for amplifying TCR beta CDR3 regions. HTBI primers drove first-round RT-PCR of the TCR CDR3. In TCRdb, the multiplex PCR reads were re-called with MiXCR into one record per CDR3 protein. The table records around 360,000 distinct CDR3 sequences, approximately 14% of them present only once. Sequencing was carried out using blood. Receptors originate from an older woman with Graves' ophthalmopathy.

This clonotype has only one observation. CDR3 sequence (DNA): TGCAGCGTTGAAGAAGGGGGCCAGGGGACGCAGTATTTT. Protein product: CSVEEGGQGTQYF. The chain is built from TRBV29-1 and TRBJ2-3; 7 bases line up with TRBD1. Germline values: CDR1 SQVTM, CDR2 ANQGSEA. Trimming at V came to 0 bases and at J to 9 bases, leaving 6 bases not matched to a gene. CDR3 length: 13 residues.

This clonotype came up many times. The V and J genes are TRBV7-2 and TRBJ2-1; D is unresolved. The germline CDR1 and CDR2 sequences are SGHTA and FQGNSA. The CDR3 has 15 amino acids. V lost 3 bases and J 7 bases, leaving 16 bases between the germline ends. The CDR3 DNA reads TGTGCCAGCAGCTTCTATGAACCCCTGAGGAATGAGCAGTTCTTC. Amino acid sequence: CASSFYEPLRNEQFF.

The table lists this clonotype with a few counts. V and J are TRBV7-9 and TRBJ2-3, with TRBD2 matching over 12 bases. Germline CDR1 and CDR2: SEHNR and FQNEAQ (reference sequence). The CDR3 extends over 15 amino acids. The ends lost 4 bases at V and 4 bases at J; junction bases unmatched: 3. In nucleotides, the CDR3 is TGTGCCAGCAGCTCCCCTAGCGGGGGGGCAGATACGCAGTATTTT. Translating it yields CASSSPSGGADTQYF.

This clonotype was observed at least ten times. The gene calls are TRBV5-1 and TRBJ2-7; 10 bases are shared with TRBD1. The V gene's germline CDR1 is SGHRS and CDR2 YFSETQ. The V segment lost 4 bases and the J segment 6 bases; nucleotides outside the gene matches: 10. The CDR3 runs to 15 residues. This CDR3 is CASSQTGQGIGEQYF. DNA of the CDR3: TGCGCCAGCAGCCAAACGGGACAGGGGATAGGCGAGCAGTACTTC.

This clonotype was detected many times. CDR3 sequence: CSARAPGSSYNEQFF. Written as DNA, the CDR3 is TGCAGTGCTAGAGCCCCTGGAAGCTCCTACAATGAGCAGTTCTTC. The chain is built from TRBV20-1 and TRBJ2-1; D gene unclear. The V and J ends lost 1 base and 0 bases respectively, with 10 bases between them. CDR3 length: 15 amino acids. The germline gives CDR1 DFQATT, CDR2 SNEGSKA (reference sequence).

This clonotype was detected ten times or more. The chain employs TRBV5-1 and TRBJ1-2; unclear D gene. V lost 6 bases and J 2 bases, leaving 11 bases between the germline ends. This CDR3 comprises 13 residues. CDR1 and CDR2 (germline): SGHRS, YFSETQ. The CDR3, as DNA: TGCGCCAGCACCCCCGCGGAAAACTATGGCTACACCTTC. Protein: CASTPAENYGYTF.

J is TRBJ2-7 and V is TRBV20-1, with 10 nucleotides matching TRBD1. The CDR3 covers 14 residues. The V gene's germline CDR1 is DFQATT and CDR2 SNEGSKA (reference sequence). The ends lost 1 base at V and 4 bases at J; junction bases unmatched: 4. The CDR3 loop reads CSARVLDRGYEQYF. The CDR3 nucleotides read TGCAGTGCTAGAGTTCTGGACAGGGGGTACGAGCAGTACTTC.

In this sample, this clonotype turned up many times. This chain uses TRBV18 with TRBJ1-6; 7 positions agree with TRBD1. This CDR3 has 15 residues. The germline V gene encodes CDR1 KGHSH and CDR2 LQKENI. V was clipped by 3 bases and J by 7 bases; unmatched bases: 6. This CDR3 reads CASSPRQGRNSPLHF. CDR3 DNA: TGTGCCAGCTCACCCAGACAGGGTCGGAATTCACCCCTCCACTTT. Supplemented by reference TRBV18 and TRBJ1-6, the full variable domain reads NAGVMQNPRHLVRRRGQEARLRCSPMKGHSHVYWYRQLPEEGLKFMVYLQKENIIDESGMPKERFSAEFPKEGPSILRIQQVVRGDSAAYFCASSPRQGRNSPLHFGNGTRLTVT.

J is TRBJ2-5 and V is TRBV28; 7 positions agree with TRBD2. CDR1 is MDHEN and CDR2 is SYDVKM in the germline V gene. V shed 7 bases and J 5 bases; nucleotides not matched to a gene: 13. CDR3 length: 15 amino acids. CDR3 region: CASKSGGAGVETQYF. CDR3 DNA: TGTGCCAGCAAGTCCGGGGGTGCGGGAGTCGAGACCCAGTACTTC.

CDR3 coding DNA: TGTGCCAGTAGTATAGGTCGGCAGGGGGTCTACGAGCAGTACTTC. Amino acid sequence: CASSIGRQGVYEQYF. The chain links TRBV19 to TRBJ2-7; TRBD1 matches at 7 bases. V lost 1 base to trimming and J lost 3 bases; unmatched junction nucleotides: 6. This CDR3 is built from 15 residues. Looked up from germline, CDR1 is LNHDA and CDR2 is SQIVND (reference sequence).

This clonotype was counted at least ten times. The chain combines TRBV15 with TRBJ1-6; D might be TRBD1 (5 bases). The germline gives CDR1 LNHNV, CDR2 YYDKDF (reference sequence). The CDR3 runs 13 residues. Between the trimmed V and J ends, which lost 5 bases and 5 bases, there was a span of 7 bases. CDR3 sequence reads: CATSGTDNSPLHF. For the CDR3, the DNA is TGTGCCACCAGCGGGACCGATAATTCACCCCTCCACTTT.

This clonotype was detected only a few times. The chain carries TRBV25-1 and TRBJ2-5; no definite D call. The CDR3 sequence is 11 residues long. V was trimmed by 3 bases and J by 8 bases, leaving 7 bases between them. CDR1 and CDR2 (germline): MGHDK, SYGVNS. DNA for the CDR3: TGTGCCAGCAGTGACCTGAGTACCCAGTACTTC. Translated, it gives CASSDLSTQYF. The full variable domain, in which reference TRBV25-1 and TRBJ2-5 provide the parts outside the CDR3, is EADIYQTPRYLVIGTGKKITLECSQTMGHDKMYWYQQDPGMELHLIHYSYGVNSTEKGDLSSESTVSRIRTEHFPLTLESARPSHTSQYLCASSDLSTQYFGPGTRLLVL.

This clonotype was seen repeatedly, ten times or more. This chain connects TRBV11-3 to TRBJ2-1, with D possibly TRBD2 on 7 matching bases. CDR1 and CDR2 (germline): SGHNT, YENEEA. V was clipped by 4 bases and J by 8 bases, with 15 bases between them. The CDR3 has 14 amino acids. CDR3 nucleotide sequence: TGTGCCAGCAGCTCAAGGGGGGGGAGTCATGAGCAGTTCTTC. Its protein is CASSSRGGSHEQFF.

This clonotype appeared a few times. This rearrangement joins TRBV10-1 to TRBJ2-2; D is unclear. The CDR3 consists of 13 residues. Germline values: CDR1 WNHNN, CDR2 SYGVQD (reference sequence). Trimming took off 0 bases at V and 5 bases at J, with 4 bases between the two ends. The chain's CDR3 is CASSESSTGELFF. CDR3 nucleotide sequence: TGCGCCAGCAGTGAGTCGAGTACCGGGGAGCTGTTTTTT.

This clonotype was recorded at least ten times. The rearrangement links TRBV6-1 to TRBJ2-7, with TRBD1 matching 10 bases. V gave up 7 bases and J gave up 6 bases; unmatched junction bases: 9. Germline lookup yields CDR1 MNHNS and CDR2 SASEGT. The CDR3 is 14 amino acids. The CDR3 spells CASTSGQGSAEQYF. In DNA form, the CDR3 reads TGTGCCAGCACCTCGGGACAGGGGAGTGCCGAGCAGTACTTC.